One TCR beta chain is described in this entry. Its binding antigen is unknown. Base qualities are not at hand, and no much larger clone is one base apart. The sample originates from a study of T cell changes during pregnancy in multiple sclerosis (dated by TCRdb to between 2018 and 2021). In terms of the full investigation: The study looked at changes in the T cell repertoire across pregnancy in women with multiple sclerosis.

Library generation was performed with the immunoSEQ multiplex PCR assay. Here the immuneACCESS table is served through TCRdb, limited to in-frame sequences with V and J called. Missing clones are a known gap in these copies; in checked studies unresolved V genes cover under half, and the rest lacks a known reason. The sample table lists about 120,000 clones, approximately 93% of them with a count of one. 6.2% of the sample is taken by the ten largest. The germline V gene gives CDR1 as SGHTA and CDR2 as FQGNSA. The CDR3 has 15 amino acids, counting the end cysteine and phenylalanine. Only CDR3 DNA is held: 45 bases, read in frame from base 1. V was cut back by 3 bases and J by 2 bases, leaving a gap of 14 bases between them.

The receptor comes from a female donor with multiple sclerosis, enrolled in a pregnancy study. Sequencing was performed on peripheral blood, taken before pregnancy. The chain is assembled from TRBV7-2 and TRBJ2-7; TRBD1 is a weak D gene call, 6 bases matching. The bases read TGTGCCAGCAGCTTCGCGGACAGCCATACCTACGAGCAGTACTTC. The translation is CASSFADSHTYEQYF.